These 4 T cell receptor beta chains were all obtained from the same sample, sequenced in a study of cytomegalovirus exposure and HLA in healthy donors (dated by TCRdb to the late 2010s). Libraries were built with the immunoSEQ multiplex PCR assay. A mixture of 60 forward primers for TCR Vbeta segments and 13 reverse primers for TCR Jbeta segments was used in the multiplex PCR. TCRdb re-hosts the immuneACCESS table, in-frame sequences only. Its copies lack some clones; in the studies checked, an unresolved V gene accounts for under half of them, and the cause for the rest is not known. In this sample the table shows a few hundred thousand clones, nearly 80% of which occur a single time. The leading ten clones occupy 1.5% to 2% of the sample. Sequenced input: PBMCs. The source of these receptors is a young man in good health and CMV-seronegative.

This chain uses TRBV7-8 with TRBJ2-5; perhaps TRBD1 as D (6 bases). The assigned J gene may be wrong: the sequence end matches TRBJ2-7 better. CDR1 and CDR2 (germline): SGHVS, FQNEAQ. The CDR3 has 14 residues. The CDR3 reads CASSLVAGEHEQYF. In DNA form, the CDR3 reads TGTGCCAGCAGCTTAGTGGCAGGGGAACACGAGCAGTACTTC.

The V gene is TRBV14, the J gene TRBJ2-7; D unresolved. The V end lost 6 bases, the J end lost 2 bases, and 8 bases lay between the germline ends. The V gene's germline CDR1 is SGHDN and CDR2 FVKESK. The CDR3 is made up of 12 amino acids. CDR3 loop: CASSQDTYEQYF. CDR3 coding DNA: TGTGCCAGCAGTCAGGATACCTACGAGCAGTACTTC.

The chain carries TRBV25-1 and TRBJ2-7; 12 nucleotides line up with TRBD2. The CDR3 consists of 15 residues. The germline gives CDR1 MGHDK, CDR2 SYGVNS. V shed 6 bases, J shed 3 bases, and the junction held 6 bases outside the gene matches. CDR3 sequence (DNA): TGTGCCAGCAGCGCGGGACTAGCGGGCAGCTACGAGCAGTACTTC. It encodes CASSAGLAGSYEQYF.

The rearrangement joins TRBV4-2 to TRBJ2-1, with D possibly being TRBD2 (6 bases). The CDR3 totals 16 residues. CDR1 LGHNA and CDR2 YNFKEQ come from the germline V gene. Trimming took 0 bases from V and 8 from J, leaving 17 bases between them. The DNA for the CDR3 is TGTGCCAGCAGCCAAGATCCATACGGGAGTACGGATGAGCAGTTCTTC. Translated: CASSQDPYGSTDEQFF.